What follows are 23 T cell receptor beta chains derived from one specimen sequenced in a study of OX40 agonist ivuxolimab in advanced cancers. Libraries were prepared by immunoSEQ multiplex PCR; TCRdb keeps only in-frame clonotypes and omits some of them. Among about 82,000 clones listed, 75% to 90% were seen once. The sequencing used CD4+ or CD8+ T cells sorted from blood, collected in a trial of the OX40 agonist ivuxolimab. Receptors originate from an adult with an advanced solid tumor such as melanoma, head and neck, liver or kidney cancer.

The V and J genes are TRBV5-1 and TRBJ2-3; 11 bases fit TRBD2. CDR1 SGHRS and CDR2 YFSETQ come from the germline V gene. This CDR3 is built from 16 residues. Trimming at V came to 4 bases and at J to 1 base, leaving 5 bases not matched to a gene. The CDR3 protein is CASSPSLAGGTDTQYF. In nucleotides, the CDR3 is TGCGCCAGCAGCCCCTCACTAGCGGGGGGCACAGATACGCAGTATTTT.

The V call is TRBV4-3, the J call TRBJ2-5; TRBD2 matches at 7 bases. Germline V gene data show CDR1 as LGHNA and CDR2 as YSLEER. Trimming at V came to 4 bases and at J to 4 bases, leaving 6 bases not matched to a gene. The CDR3 spans 14 residues. The CDR3 spells CASSRGRELETQYF. CDR3 sequence (DNA): TGCGCCAGCAGCCGCGGGCGGGAGCTAGAGACCCAGTACTTC.

V and J are TRBV6-5 and TRBJ1-2; unclear D gene. The germline V gene has CDR1 MNHEY and CDR2 SVGAGI. CDR3 length: 13 amino acids. V was trimmed by 4 bases and J by 7 bases, leaving 13 bases between them. CDR3 in amino acids: CASSLGRGFGYTF. The CDR3 DNA reads TGTGCCAGCAGTTTGGGCCGCGGTTTTGGCTACACCTTC.

The rearrangement uses TRBV6-1 and TRBJ1-6; 7 bases align to TRBD1. The germline gives CDR1 MNHNS, CDR2 SASEGT. V lost 4 bases to trimming and J lost 2 bases; unmatched junction nucleotides: 5. The CDR3 length is 16 residues. In DNA form, the CDR3 reads TGTGCCAGCAGTGCCGACAGGGTAGCCTATAATTCACCCCTCCACTTT. Its protein is CASSADRVAYNSPLHF.

Only one count was recorded for this clone. This chain joins TRBV20-1 and TRBJ2-7; no reliable D call. The CDR3 consists of 11 residues. V was pared by 1 base and J by 6 bases, with 7 bases between. Per germline, CDR1 DFQATT and CDR2 SNEGSKA (reference sequence). CDR3 protein: CSARAVGEQYV. The CDR3 region has the DNA TGCAGTGCTAGAGCGGTTGGCGAGCAGTACGTC.

This chain connects TRBV5-1 to TRBJ2-1, with 8 bases fitting TRBD2. Germline V gives CDR1 SGHRS, CDR2 YFSETQ. V gave up 9 bases and J gave up 3 bases; unmatched junction bases: 11. The CDR3 has 15 residues. The CDR3 loop reads CATTPGGPIYNEQFF. CDR3 bases: TGCGCCACCACCCCGGGGGGGCCTATCTACAATGAGCAGTTCTTC.

The gene calls are TRBV2 and TRBJ1-4, with D maybe TRBD1 (5 bases). Deletions cut 10 bases from V and 0 bases from J, with 15 bases between. The CDR3 is 15 residues long. Germline values: CDR1 SNHLY, CDR2 FYNNEI. CDR3 protein: CATQRMGATNEKLFF. The DNA for the CDR3 is TGTGCCACACAAAGGATGGGGGCAACTAATGAAAAACTGTTTTTT. Full variable domain (rest looked up from reference TRBV2 and TRBJ1-4): EPEVTQTPSHQVTQMGQEVILRCVPISNHLYFYWYRQILGQKVEFLVSFYNNEISEKSEIFDDQFSVERPDGSNFTLKIRSTKLEDSAMYFCATQRMGATNEKLFFGSGTQLSVL.

The chain combines TRBV19 with TRBJ1-5, with D hard to call. The CDR3 extends over 16 amino acids. Germline values: CDR1 LNHDA, CDR2 SQIVND (reference sequence). Trimming shortened V by 1 base and J by 0 bases, and 10 bases separated the two germline ends. The CDR3 DNA is TGTGCCAGTAGTATAGGCATCCAGTATAGCAATCAGCCCCAGCATTTT. This encodes CASSIGIQYSNQPQHF. Full variable domain (rest looked up from reference TRBV19 and TRBJ1-5): DGGITQSPKYLFRKEGQNVTLSCEQNLNHDAMYWYRQDPGQGLRLIYYSQIVNDFQKGDIAEGYSVSREKKESFPLTVTSAQKNPTAFYLCASSIGIQYSNQPQHFGDGTRLSIL.

This chain connects TRBV5-1 to TRBJ2-5, with 11 bases identical to TRBD1. This CDR3 has 15 residues. V lost 4 bases and J lost 0; bases outside the gene matches: 2. In germline, CDR1 is SGHRS, CDR2 YFSETQ. CDR3 bases: TGCGCCAGCAGCCAGGGACAGGGGGACCAAGAGACCCAGTACTTC. This gives the protein CASSQGQGDQETQYF.

The genes are TRBV6-6 and TRBJ2-7; a weak D match, TRBD2 (5 bases). This CDR3 contains 13 residues. CDR1 and CDR2 (germline): MNHNY, SVGAGI (reference sequence). The V end lost 6 bases, the J end lost 2 bases, and 11 bases lay between the germline ends. CDR3 residues: CASRSPGTYEQYV. CDR3 coding DNA: TGTGCCAGCAGGTCCCCGGGGACCTACGAGCAGTACGTC.

This chain connects TRBV30 to TRBJ2-1; D is perhaps TRBD1 or TRBD2 (5 bases each). V lost 4 bases, J lost 4 bases, and 14 bases lay in between. Germline CDR1 is GTSNPN and CDR2 is SVGIG (reference sequence). CDR3 length: 14 residues. For the CDR3, the DNA is TGTGCCTGGACCGTAGGGACCAAGTACAATGAGCAGTTCTTC. Amino acids: CAWTVGTKYNEQFF.

This clone was found once. CDR3 coding DNA: TGCGCCAGCAGCTTTCTGCCGACCCCACCGCTGGCTAATGAAAAACTGTTTTTT. The encoded protein is CASSFLPTPPLANEKLFF. The rearrangement joins TRBV5-1 to TRBJ1-4; D remains ambiguous. The CDR3 has 18 residues. Germline V gives CDR1 SGHRS, CDR2 YFSETQ. Trimming shortened V by 2 bases and J by 3 bases, and 20 bases separated the two germline ends.

The V call is TRBV5-6, the J call TRBJ2-3; 9 bases align to TRBD2. Germline V lookup: CDR1 SGHDT, CDR2 YYEEEE. CDR3 length equals 17 residues. The J segment lost 4 bases and the V segment lost 1 base, leaving 10 bases of the junction unmatched. The CDR3 nucleotides are TGTGCCAGCAGCTTGATGTCGGCGGGGGGGCCATCAGATACGCAGTATTTT. Protein sequence: CASSLMSAGGPSDTQYF.

The J gene is TRBJ2-4, the V gene TRBV6-4; D possibly matches TRBD1 or TRBD2 (5 bases each). V lost 3 bases and J 7 bases, leaving 10 bases between the germline ends. The CDR3 is 13 residues long. Looked up from germline, CDR1 is MRHNA and CDR2 is SNTAGT. CDR3 sequence: CASSEIGGNIQYF. CDR3 bases: TGTGCCAGCAGTGAGATTGGGGGTAACATTCAGTACTTC.

This clone was observed a few times. V gene TRBV11-2 combines with J gene TRBJ1-4; D is undetermined. The germline V gene encodes CDR1 SGHAT and CDR2 FQNNGV. This CDR3 has 12 amino acids. Trimming left V 4 bases short and J 8 bases short, with 8 bases between. The CDR3 DNA is TGTGCCAGCAGCTCGACCCGGGAAAAACTGTTTTTT. This encodes CASSSTREKLFF.

This clone was picked up one time. The J gene is TRBJ1-6, the V gene TRBV19, with D tentatively TRBD1 (6 bases). CDR3 length: 17 amino acids. The V end lost 6 bases, the J end lost 1 base, and 16 bases lay between the germline ends. Germline V gives CDR1 LNHDA, CDR2 SQIVND (reference sequence). The CDR3 region has the DNA TGTGCCAGTAGCCCCGGGACAAGAATGTCCTATAATTCACCCCTCCACTTT. Amino acids: CASSPGTRMSYNSPLHF. The full variable domain, with the rest looked up from reference TRBV19 and TRBJ1-6, is DGGITQSPKYLFRKEGQNVTLSCEQNLNHDAMYWYRQDPGQGLRLIYYSQIVNDFQKGDIAEGYSVSREKKESFPLTVTSAQKNPTAFYLCASSPGTRMSYNSPLHFGNGTRLTVT.

This rearrangement joins TRBV18 to TRBJ1-4; a weak D match, TRBD1 (6 bases). This CDR3 is 17 amino acids long. Per the germline V gene, CDR1 is KGHSH and CDR2 is LQKENI. The ends were cut back, 3 bases at V and 0 bases at J, with 14 bases in the middle. The CDR3 bases are TGTGCCAGCTCACCTATGACAGGATACGCAACTAATGAAAAACTGTTTTTT. Translation gives CASSPMTGYATNEKLFF. The full variable domain, its missing parts supplied by reference TRBV18 and TRBJ1-4, is NAGVMQNPRHLVRRRGQEARLRCSPMKGHSHVYWYRQLPEEGLKFMVYLQKENIIDESGMPKERFSAEFPKEGPSILRIQQVVRGDSAAYFCASSPMTGYATNEKLFFGSGTQLSVL.

In its sample, this clone was seen once. V usage is TRBV4-1 and J usage is TRBJ2-5; 11 bases agree with TRBD1. CDR1 MGHRA and CDR2 YSYEKL come from the germline V gene. The V gene end was trimmed by 3 bases and the J gene end by 9 bases; junction bases not matched to a gene: 15. The length of the CDR3 is 17 residues. In DNA, the CDR3 is TGCGCCAGCAGCCAGTCCTACCGGGGACAGGGGGTCCGGGCCCAGTACTTC. Protein sequence: CASSQSYRGQGVRAQYF.

This chain joins TRBV5-4 and TRBJ1-3, with D unresolved. The CDR3 totals 14 residues. V lost 5 bases and J 4 bases, leaving 13 bases between the germline ends. The germline CDR1 and CDR2 sequences are SGHNT and YYREEE (reference sequence). The CDR3 spells CASSLRGAGNTIYF. The CDR3 nucleotides are TGTGCCAGCAGTCTGAGAGGAGCCGGAAACACCATATATTTT.

This chain links TRBV11-2 with TRBJ2-5, with TRBD2 matching 7 bases. Losses at the gene ends were 3 bases for V and 5 bases for J; bases not matched to a gene: 3. The CDR3 is 13 residues long. CDR1 is SGHAT, CDR2 FQNNGV, per germline. The chain's CDR3 is CASSLPGGETQYF. The DNA of the CDR3 is TGTGCCAGCAGCTTGCCGGGAGGTGAGACCCAGTACTTC.

The chain has TRBV15 and TRBJ2-5; D unresolved. Trimming stripped 3 bases from V and 2 bases from J, with 4 bases between. The CDR3 is 12 amino acids. Looked up from germline, CDR1 is LNHNV and CDR2 is YYDKDF (reference sequence). CDR3 sequence reads: CATSRDQETQYF. The CDR3, as DNA: TGTGCCACCAGCAGGGATCAAGAGACCCAGTACTTC.

V gene TRBV2 combines with J gene TRBJ1-2, with TRBD1 as a possible D gene (5 bases). Trimming left V 10 bases short and J 0 bases short, with 15 bases between. The CDR3 sequence is 14 residues long. The V gene's germline CDR1 is SNHLY and CDR2 FYNNEI. CDR3 nucleotides: TGTGCCACGCCCTCGGCAGGGACTAACTATGGCTACACCTTC. Translation gives CATPSAGTNYGYTF.

The V call is TRBV4-3, the J call TRBJ2-1; D remains ambiguous. V was cut by 3 bases and J by 10 bases, with 10 bases left in between. This CDR3 comprises 12 residues. CDR1 is LGHNA, CDR2 YSLEER, per germline. The CDR3 coding sequence is TGCGCCAGCAGCCATGGCGGTGGAGAGCAGTTCTTC. It encodes CASSHGGGEQFF.